Listed here is a single T cell receptor (beta chain). The data stem from a study of prognosis after radiotherapy for stage I lung cancer. Study at large: Some 14 of the patients were found to have newly diagnosed primary stage I lung tumors, and five were living with oligometastatic NSCLC after surgical resection of the primary tumor. Twelve patients' tumors were adenocarcinoma, and roughly 7 patients' tumors were squamous cell carcinoma. Radiotherapy took the form of SBRT (3 to 5 fractions) with a biologically effective dose of at least 100 Gy.

From genomic DNA, two-round multiplex PCR was used to amplify TCR beta CDR3. First-round PCR amplification was performed with primers specific to each TRBV and TRBJ gene. TCRdb reprocessed the multiplex PCR reads via MiXCR and lists one record per CDR3 protein. This table holds some 20,000 distinct CDR3 sequences, 35% to 45% found once. Trimming cost V 1 base and J 1 base; bases outside gene matches: 0. This CDR3 comprises 15 residues. The germline CDR1 and CDR2 sequences are LGHDT and YNNKEL (reference sequence). The sample in question was PBMCs, obtained before or after stereotactic body radiation therapy (not recorded which). The chain uses TRBV3-1 and TRBJ2-3, with 9 bases that match TRBD2. The receptor comes from a donor older than 45 with non-small cell lung cancer. Here the CDR3 reads CASSQGTSGTDTQYF. CDR3 DNA: TGTGCCAGCAGCCAAGGGACTAGCGGCACAGATACGCAGTATTTT.